Listed here are 25 T cell receptor beta chains from one sample, sequenced in a study of T-cell memory formation after mild COVID-19. TCRdb re-called the 5' RACE reads with MiXCR, one entry per CDR3 protein. This sample has 530,000 or so distinct CDR3 sequences, with roughly a sixth found just once. Sequenced sample: PBMCs or a T cell subset sorted from them (not recorded which). The receptors were sampled from an adult woman who had mild COVID-19 (a few samples of this study predate the infection). Cell type and time point are not known.

The rearrangement links TRBV20-1 to TRBJ2-7; tentatively, D is TRBD1 (5 bases). The V gene's germline CDR1 is DFQATT and CDR2 SNEGSKA (reference sequence). The V end was cut by 0 bases, the J end by 1 base, with 7 bases between. CDR3 length: 13 amino acids. CDR3 region: CSARDDSSYEQYF. The CDR3 region has the DNA TGCAGTGCTAGAGATGACAGTTCCTACGAGCAGTACTTC.

V usage is TRBV6-2 or TRBV6-3 and J usage is TRBJ2-5; 8 nucleotides align to TRBD2. The junction had 8 bases not matched to a gene; V was cut back by 4 bases and J by 4 bases. The length of the CDR3 is 15 residues. CDR1 is MNHEY and CDR2 is SVGEGT in the germline V gene. The CDR3: CASSSPSGSRETQYF. As DNA, the CDR3 is TGTGCCAGCAGTTCCCCAAGCGGGAGTCGAGAGACCCAGTACTTC.

The chain is built from TRBV24-1 and TRBJ2-3; 7 bases map to TRBD2. V lost 3 bases and J lost 7; bases outside the gene matches: 12. Germline V gene sequence: CDR1 KGHDR, CDR2 SFDVKD. The CDR3 contains 16 residues. CDR3 in amino acids: CATSDLFGEGDHTQYF. Here the CDR3 DNA reads TGTGCCACCAGTGATCTTTTTGGGGAGGGAGATCATACGCAGTATTTT.

Only a few counts were recorded for this clonotype. The chain links TRBV24-1 to TRBJ2-3; 7 nucleotides align to TRBD2. V shed 5 bases, J shed 5 bases, and the junction held 12 bases outside the gene matches. CDR3 length equals 16 residues. Germline loops: CDR1 KGHDR, CDR2 SFDVKD. CDR3 bases: TGTGCCACCAGTGTCCCGACTAGCCCTGTGGGAGATACGCAGTATTTT. It translates to CATSVPTSPVGDTQYF.

The rearrangement joins TRBV12-3 or TRBV12-4 to TRBJ2-1, with D possibly being TRBD1 (5 bases). The CDR3 runs to 14 residues. Trimming took 8 bases from V and 5 from J, leaving 16 bases between them. This chain's CDR3 is CASLRGRPDNEQFF. The CDR3 coding sequence is TGTGCCAGCCTTAGGGGCCGCCCCGACAATGAGCAGTTCTTC.

V gene TRBV12-3 or TRBV12-4 combines with J gene TRBJ2-7, with a weak D call TRBD2 (7 bases). V shed 6 bases and J shed 1 base, with 16 bases lying between them. The CDR3 is 15 amino acids. The CDR3: CASRPRRGGSYEQYF. The CDR3 DNA sequence: TGTGCCAGCAGGCCCCGGAGGGGGGGGTCCTACGAGCAGTACTTC.

This chain joins TRBV20-1 and TRBJ2-1; TRBD2 matches at 10 bases. V gave up 1 base and J gave up 4 bases; unmatched junction bases: 4. Looked up from germline, CDR1 is DFQATT and CDR2 is SNEGSKA (reference sequence). The CDR3 sequence is 15 residues long. The CDR3 protein is CSARGSGREYNEQFF. The CDR3 region has the DNA TGCAGTGCTAGAGGGAGCGGGAGGGAGTACAATGAGCAGTTCTTC.

DNA of the CDR3: TGTGCCAGCAGCTTTTTGGGGTCGGGAGATACGCAGTATTTT. Translating it yields CASSFLGSGDTQYF. This chain connects TRBV7-6 to TRBJ2-3; D remains unclear. Trimming took off 3 bases at V and 5 bases at J, with 12 bases between the two ends. Germline V gene data show CDR1 as SGHVS and CDR2 as FNYEAQ. The CDR3 has 14 amino acids.

This clonotype was observed a handful of times. The J gene is TRBJ2-5, the V gene TRBV6-5; 7 bases match TRBD2. CDR1 and CDR2 from the germline V gene are MNHEY and SVGAGI. Trimming at V came to 2 bases and at J to 5 bases, leaving 5 bases not matched to a gene. The CDR3 runs to 14 residues. The CDR3 region has the DNA TGTGCCAGCAGTTACGGGGGGGTCGTGGAGACCCAGTACTTC. Translating it yields CASSYGGVVETQYF.

The chain uses TRBV6-2 or TRBV6-3 and TRBJ2-7, with D perhaps given as TRBD1 or TRBD2 (7 bases each). In germline, CDR1 is MNHEY, CDR2 SVGEGT. The CDR3 extends over 13 amino acids. V shed 6 bases and J shed 4 bases, with 13 bases lying between them. The DNA of the CDR3 is TGTGCCAGCAGCTCAGGGGGGGAGTACGAGCAGTACTTC. Its protein is CASSSGGEYEQYF.

Only a few counts were recorded for this clonotype. The rearrangement links TRBV12-3 or TRBV12-4 to TRBJ2-5, with 13 bases identical to TRBD2. The CDR3 has 18 residues. V lost 2 bases and J lost 2; bases outside the gene matches: 8. The CDR3 bases are TGTGCCAGCAGTTTAATGACTAGCGGGGGGCCCGTACAAGAGACCCAGTACTTC. Translated: CASSLMTSGGPVQETQYF.

This clonotype has just a few counts. The chain carries TRBV12-3 or TRBV12-4 and TRBJ1-1, with TRBD1 identical over 7 bases. This CDR3 has 15 amino acids. V was clipped by 5 bases and J by 11 bases; unmatched bases: 17. Here the CDR3 DNA reads TGTGCCAGCAGTCTGGGGACAGTTTCCCCCGACGTGGCTTTCTTT. Translating it yields CASSLGTVSPDVAFF.

This clonotype was counted many times. CDR3 bases: TGTGCCAGCAGCCCTGACAGGGTGGCAGGAACCGGGGAGCTGTTTTTT. This translates into CASSPDRVAGTGELFF. The V gene is TRBV7-2, the J gene TRBJ2-2, with 7 nucleotides matching TRBD1. The CDR3 runs to 16 residues. The V gene end was trimmed by 5 bases and the J gene end by 5 bases; junction bases not matched to a gene: 11. The V gene's germline CDR1 is SGHTA and CDR2 FQGNSA.

This clonotype was counted only a few times. The V call is TRBV4-2, the J call TRBJ1-3; D remains ambiguous. Deletions cut 3 bases from V and 0 bases from J, with 15 bases between. There are 17 residues in the CDR3. In germline, CDR1 is LGHNA, CDR2 YNFKEQ. The CDR3 reads CASSQTVTYGSGNTIYF. The CDR3 DNA follows: TGTGCCAGCAGCCAGACCGTGACTTATGGCTCTGGAAACACCATATATTTT.

This clonotype was detected only a few times. The chain combines TRBV18 with TRBJ2-7; 7 nucleotides match TRBD1. The J segment lost 3 bases and the V segment lost 7 bases, leaving 12 bases of the junction unmatched. The CDR3 consists of 15 residues. The germline gives CDR1 KGHSH, CDR2 LQKENI. In nucleotides, the CDR3 is TGTGCCAGCTTAGCAATACAGGGGAAAGGCTACGAGCAGTACTTC. It translates to CASLAIQGKGYEQYF.

The chain is built from TRBV20-1 and TRBJ1-1; TRBD1 agrees at 7 bases. Germline trimming cut 6 bases from V and 4 bases from J; bases unmatched to any gene: 5. The CDR3 has 12 amino acids. Germline V CDR1 and CDR2: DFQATT, SNEGSKA (reference sequence). CDR3 sequence (DNA): TGCAGTGCCACGGCAGGGGGCACTGAAGCTTTCTTT. It specifies CSATAGGTEAFF.

There are a few counts of this clonotype. The chain joins TRBV4-2 to TRBJ2-3; 12 nucleotides line up with TRBD2. CDR3 size: 19 residues. J was trimmed by 5 bases and V by 4 bases; bases with no gene match: 16. Germline values: CDR1 LGHNA, CDR2 YNFKEQ. In nucleotides, the CDR3 is TGTGCCAGCAGCCCCCGTCGAGCTAGCGGGAGGGCCCGGGAAGATACGCAGTATTTT. Translation: CASSPRRASGRAREDTQYF.

This chain connects TRBV27 to TRBJ2-7, with 7 bases identical to TRBD1. The CDR3 has 15 amino acids. Germline lookup yields CDR1 MNHEY and CDR2 SMNVEV (reference sequence). V shed 4 bases and J 1 base; nucleotides not matched to a gene: 7. CDR3 region: CASSSSGTASYEQYF. In nucleotides, the CDR3 is TGTGCCAGCAGTTCATCCGGGACAGCATCCTACGAGCAGTACTTC.

This rearrangement joins TRBV30 to TRBJ2-5; D is possibly TRBD1 or TRBD2 (5 bases each). Germline assignment: CDR1 GTSNPN and CDR2 SVGIG (reference sequence). V gave up 3 bases and J gave up 6 bases, with 11 bases separating them. This CDR3 region has 12 residues. The CDR3 DNA reads as TGTGCCTGGAGCTTGGGACCACAGACCCAGTACTTC. This sequence encodes CAWSLGPQTQYF.

This clonotype has a handful of counts. This chain links TRBV19 with TRBJ1-1, with D hard to call. From germline, CDR1 is LNHDA and CDR2 SQIVND (reference sequence). Trimming shortened V by 4 bases and J by 1 base, and 16 bases separated the two germline ends. This CDR3 is 16 amino acids long. The CDR3 DNA reads TGTGCCAGTAGTAACCCCGACGGGAGCTGGAACACTGAAGCTTTCTTT. Protein: CASSNPDGSWNTEAFF.

This clonotype was found a few times. The chain has TRBV18 and TRBJ2-5, with a tentative D call TRBD2 (6 bases). CDR1 KGHSH and CDR2 LQKENI come from the germline V gene. The CDR3 length is 14 residues. V was shortened by 5 bases and J by 5 bases, with 15 bases between the two germline ends. The CDR3 region has the DNA TGTGCCAGCTCAGCGGGACCCGCGGGGGAGACCCAGTACTTC. Translating gives CASSAGPAGETQYF.

This clonotype was recorded a few times. This chain connects TRBV20-1 to TRBJ1-1; D not resolved. From germline, CDR1 is DFQATT and CDR2 SNEGSKA (reference sequence). This CDR3 contains 14 residues. V was clipped by 0 bases and J by 2 bases, with 10 bases between them. Here the CDR3 DNA reads TGCAGTGCTAGAGATTTGAGGGTTAACACTGAAGCTTTCTTT. Translation: CSARDLRVNTEAFF.

DNA for the CDR3: TGTGCCAGCTCACCTCACGACAGGATCTCTGGAAACACCATATATTTT. Translating it yields CASSPHDRISGNTIYF. V usage is TRBV18 and J usage is TRBJ1-3; possibly TRBD1 for D (6 bases). CDR1 is KGHSH, CDR2 LQKENI, per germline. The CDR3 length is 16 residues. With 3 bases removed from V and 0 bases from J, the gap between germline ends came to 12 bases.

This clonotype was picked up a small number of times. The genes are TRBV6-2 or TRBV6-3 and TRBJ2-3; TRBD2 matches at 8 bases. Germline values: CDR1 MNHEY, CDR2 SVGEGT. The length of the CDR3 is 14 residues. V shed 6 bases, J shed 5 bases, and the junction held 7 bases outside the gene matches. This CDR3 reads CASRTSGGKDTQYF. CDR3 bases: TGTGCCAGCAGAACCAGCGGGGGAAAAGATACGCAGTATTTT.

In this sample, this clonotype turned up a few times. The chain joins TRBV10-3 to TRBJ2-3; either TRBD1 or TRBD2 may fit D (5 bases each). The CDR3 extends over 14 amino acids. Trimming removed 9 bases at V and 2 bases at J, with 15 bases between. Germline CDR1 ENHRY, CDR2 SYGVKD. In DNA form, the CDR3 reads TGTGCCATGTGGACGGGACGACACACAGATACGCAGTATTTT. Translation: CAMWTGRHTDTQYF.